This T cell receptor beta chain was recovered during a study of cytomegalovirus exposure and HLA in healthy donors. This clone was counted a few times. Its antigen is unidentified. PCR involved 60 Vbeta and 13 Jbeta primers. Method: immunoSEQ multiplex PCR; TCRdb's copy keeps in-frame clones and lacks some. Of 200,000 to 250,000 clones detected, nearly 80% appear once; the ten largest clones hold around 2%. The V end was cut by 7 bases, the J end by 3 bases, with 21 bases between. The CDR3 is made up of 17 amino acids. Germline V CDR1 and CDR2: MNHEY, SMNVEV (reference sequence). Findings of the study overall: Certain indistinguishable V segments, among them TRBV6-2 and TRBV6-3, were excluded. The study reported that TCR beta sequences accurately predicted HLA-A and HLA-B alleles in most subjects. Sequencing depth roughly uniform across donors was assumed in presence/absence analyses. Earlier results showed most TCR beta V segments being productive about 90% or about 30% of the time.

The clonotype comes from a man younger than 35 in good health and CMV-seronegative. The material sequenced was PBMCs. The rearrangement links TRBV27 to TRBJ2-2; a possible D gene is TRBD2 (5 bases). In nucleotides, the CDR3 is TGTGCCAGCACCCGCGGCCTAGCAAGAGTGGACACCGGGGAGCTGTTTTTT. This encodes CASTRGLARVDTGELFF.